This TCR beta chain was captured in a study of beta chain features in type 1 diabetes. V was pared by 4 bases and J by 4 bases, with 6 bases of the junction left unmatched. The CDR3 is made up of 15 amino acids. Germline CDR1 reads SGHAT; CDR2 reads FQNNGV. Findings and caveats of the study: People with Type 1 diabetes carried modestly yet significantly shorter TCRB CDR3s in all four CD4+ subsets.

In this sample, this clone turned up a few times. Its antigen is not known. Every isolated RNA sample was fully reverse transcribed, so sequencing captured expressed TCRB transcripts. Produced via immunoSEQ multiplex PCR; TCRdb's table is partial and in-frame only. The sample consists of about 650,000 clones, over 10% of them appearing once. The V and J genes are TRBV11-2 and TRBJ2-1; 8 bases agree with TRBD2. The sequenced sample was naive CD4+ T cells from blood. This TCR was recovered from a man aged 25 to 40 with type 1 diabetes. In nucleotides, the CDR3 is TGTGCCAGCAGCTCTTCGGCGGGGGGATACAATGAGCAGTTCTTC. Encoded protein: CASSSSAGGYNEQFF. Based on the CDR3 plus reference TRBV11-2 and TRBJ2-1, the full variable domain is EAGVAQSPRYKIIEKRQSVAFWCNPISGHATLYWYQQILGQGPKLLIQFQNNGVVDDSQLPKDRFSAERLKGVDSTLKIQPAKLEDSAVYLCASSSSAGGYNEQFFGPGTRLTVL.